Following are 10 T cell receptor beta chains from one sample sequenced in a study of regulatory T cells in long-lasting Graves disease. Noted time point: persistent/refractory GD, antithyroid drugs over 5 years with positive TRAb. RNA from PBMCs was the source of the TCR library. For TCR beta, libraries came from iRepertoire HTBI primers and Arm-PCR of CDR3 regions. TCRdb used MiXCR to reprocess the multiplex PCR reads, holding one entry per CDR3 protein. This repertoire shows under 450,000 distinct CDR3 sequences, 23% found once; its top ten account for roughly 30%. The source material was peripheral blood mononuclear cells (PBMCs), sampled when the disease was refractory, from a patient treated with antithyroid drugs. These receptors originate from a female donor with Graves disease.

The chain couples TRBV6-1 to TRBJ1-3; D perhaps matches TRBD1 (5 bases). Germline V lookup: CDR1 MNHNS, CDR2 SASEGT. The CDR3 has 14 amino acids. V lost 2 bases and J lost 2, with 7 bases in between. CDR3 sequence reads: CASSESGAGNTIYF. In nucleotides, the CDR3 is TGTGCCAGCAGTGAATCGGGGGCTGGAAACACCATATATTTT.

The chain uses TRBV7-2 and TRBJ2-2; TRBD2 agrees at 15 bases. Germline V gene sequence: CDR1 SGHTA, CDR2 FQGNSA. Trimming at V came to 5 bases and at J to 5 bases, leaving 9 bases not matched to a gene. There are 18 residues in the CDR3. The CDR3 nucleotides read TGTGCCAGCAGCGATGGACTAGCGGGAGGGCCGGAAACCGGGGAGCTGTTTTTT. Its protein is CASSDGLAGGPETGELFF.

This clonotype was counted at least ten times. The chain uses TRBV28 and TRBJ1-2, with 9 bases aligning to TRBD1. Germline V gives CDR1 MDHEN, CDR2 SYDVKM. This CDR3 has 15 residues. The ends lost 5 bases at V and 4 bases at J; junction bases unmatched: 8. The CDR3, as DNA: TGTGCCAGCAGTGTTCCGGGACAGGGCCTCTATGGCTACACCTTC. Protein sequence: CASSVPGQGLYGYTF.

In this sample, this clonotype turned up a few times. V gene TRBV2 combines with J gene TRBJ1-5; 8 positions agree with TRBD1. CDR1 is SNHLY and CDR2 is FYNNEI in the germline V gene. V lost 5 bases, J lost 2 bases, and 17 bases stayed unmatched. This CDR3 is 19 amino acids long. As DNA, the CDR3 is TGTGCCAGCAGTCAAAAACGATTACAGGGGGAAAGAGGCAATCAGCCCCAGCATTTT. This encodes CASSQKRLQGERGNQPQHF.

This clonotype was picked up many times. The rearrangement joins TRBV10-3 to TRBJ2-6; D may match TRBD1 or TRBD2 (6 bases each). V was shortened by 7 bases and J by 4 bases, with 11 bases between the two germline ends. CDR1 is ENHRY, CDR2 SYGVKD, per germline. This CDR3 region has 14 residues. The CDR3 here is CAIKGGAGANVLTF. Here the CDR3 DNA reads TGTGCCATCAAGGGGGGTGCAGGGGCCAACGTCCTGACTTTC.

This clonotype was seen a handful of times. The rearrangement uses TRBV7-6 and TRBJ2-5; perhaps TRBD2 as D (5 bases). The germline V gene encodes CDR1 SGHVS and CDR2 FNYEAQ. This CDR3 comprises 15 residues. Trimming removed 5 bases from V and 7 bases from J, with 20 bases in between. The CDR3 is CASSPLVSGGGTQYF. CDR3 coding DNA: TGTGCCAGCAGCCCCCTGGTGAGCGGCGGCGGGACCCAGTACTTC.

This clonotype occurred many times. V and J are TRBV18 and TRBJ2-5; 7 bases line up with TRBD2. Germline values: CDR1 KGHSH, CDR2 LQKENI. The CDR3 runs 15 residues. Trimming removed 2 bases from V and 4 bases from J; junction bases left unmatched: 7. The CDR3 DNA follows: TGTGCCAGCTCACCAGGTGCGGGGGAGAGAGAGACCCAGTACTTC. It yields the protein CASSPGAGERETQYF. The full variable domain, with the rest looked up from reference TRBV18 and TRBJ2-5, is NAGVMQNPRHLVRRRGQEARLRCSPMKGHSHVYWYRQLPEEGLKFMVYLQKENIIDESGMPKERFSAEFPKEGPSILRIQQVVRGDSAAYFCASSPGAGERETQYFGPGTRLLVL.

V is TRBV11-1 and J is TRBJ2-3; D gene unclear. The CDR3 covers 16 residues. CDR1 is SGHAT, CDR2 FQDESV, per germline (reference sequence). Trimming shortened V by 5 bases and J by 6 bases, and 21 bases separated the two germline ends. CDR3 region: CASSPGRSNSRDTQYF. The CDR3 region has the DNA TGTGCCAGCAGCCCAGGCAGGAGCAACAGCAGGGATACGCAGTATTTT.

This clonotype showed up just a few times. The chain carries TRBV7-2 and TRBJ1-3; maybe TRBD1 (6 bases). The V gene's germline CDR1 is SGHTA and CDR2 FQGNSA. The CDR3 is made up of 15 amino acids. With 5 bases removed from V and 0 bases from J, the gap between germline ends came to 11 bases. DNA of the CDR3: TGTGCCAGCAGCCCCAGGGGCCTCTCTGGAAACACCATATATTTT. Encoded protein: CASSPRGLSGNTIYF. The full variable domain, completed using reference TRBV7-2 and TRBJ1-3, is GAGVSQSPSNKVTEKGKDVELRCDPISGHTALYWYRQSLGQGLEFLIYFQGNSAPDKSGLPSDRFSAERTGGSVSTLTIQRTQQEDSAVYLCASSPRGLSGNTIYFGEGSWLTVV.

This clonotype has at least ten counts. The chain recombines TRBV6-1 with TRBJ1-1, with TRBD1 matching over 8 bases. CDR1 MNHNS and CDR2 SASEGT come from the germline V gene. The CDR3 is made up of 11 amino acids. V was pared by 6 bases and J by 11 bases, with 5 bases of the junction left unmatched. The CDR3 region is CASRDRAQAFF. The CDR3 DNA is TGTGCCAGCAGGGACAGGGCTCAGGCTTTCTTT.